This T cell receptor beta chain originates from a study of blood T cell repertoires in COVID-19. Looking at the study overall: Donors in the United States, Italy and Spain gave samples during acute or convalescent COVID-19.

Original methodology: Amplification of reference gene primers provided the estimated nucleated cell counts. Generated by immunoSEQ multiplex PCR, the TCRdb table keeps only in-frame clones and is missing some. V and J calls plus clone size are reproduced from that table; the DNA served to infer D and trimming. The sample consists of about 490,000 clones, approximately 83% of them appearing once. The CDR3 runs 18 residues. V dropped 4 bases and J dropped 6; count of bases not matched to a gene: 16. From germline, CDR1 is LNHDA and CDR2 SQIVND (reference sequence). The source material was peripheral blood. This receptor was obtained from a human donor in a cohort sampled during active COVID-19. The gene calls are TRBV19 and TRBJ1-2, with TRBD1 matching over 11 bases. This chain's CDR3 is CASSKQGTGGKSENGYTF. CDR3 nucleotides: TGTGCCAGTAGTAAGCAGGGGACAGGGGGTAAGAGCGAGAATGGCTACACCTTC.